Below are 16 T cell receptor beta chains sequenced from a single sample in a study of T-cell reconstitution after alpha-beta-depleted transplantation in children. Unique molecular identifiers were incorporated when the TCRbeta library was constructed. Via MiXCR, TCRdb re-called the PCR reads, giving one row per CDR3 protein. The sample yields about 590,000 distinct CDR3 sequences, around 13% seen once. The sample in question was PBMCs, mostly from graft donor cells, obtained 360 days after TCRalphabeta/CD19-depleted stem cell transplant. The receptor source for this set is a male patient aged 10 to 17 who had a stem cell transplant for acute myeloid leukemia, so the T cells may come from the graft donor.

This clonotype was observed a few times. DNA of the CDR3: TGTGCCACCAGTGACCGAGGGACAGATACGCAGTATTTT. This sequence encodes CATSDRGTDTQYF. The chain recombines TRBV24-1 with TRBJ2-3, with D tentatively TRBD2 (5 bases). This CDR3 is built from 13 residues. V lost 4 bases, J lost 3 bases, and 7 bases lay in between. Germline CDR1 and CDR2: KGHDR and SFDVKD.

There are a few counts of this clonotype. This chain links TRBV11-2 with TRBJ2-1; a weak D match, TRBD2 (5 bases). Germline loops: CDR1 SGHAT, CDR2 FQNNGV. There are 16 residues in the CDR3. The V gene lost 5 bases and the J gene lost 6 bases, with 20 bases spanning the gap. The CDR3 nucleotides read TGTGCCAGCAGCCATAAAGGGTGGGAGCGCCCCAATGAGCAGTTCTTC. Translation: CASSHKGWERPNEQFF.

This clonotype occurred a few times. The rearrangement joins TRBV9 to TRBJ2-5; 7 bases match TRBD1. CDR3 length: 17 residues. Germline loops: CDR1 SGDLS, CDR2 YYNGEE. V lost 4 bases, J lost 3 bases, and 15 bases stayed unmatched. The CDR3 DNA reads as TGTGCCAGCAGCCCTCGTACCGGGACAGATCCAAAAGAGACCCAGTACTTC. Its translation: CASSPRTGTDPKETQYF.

This chain links TRBV29-1 with TRBJ2-7, with D perhaps given as TRBD1 or TRBD2 (5 bases each). The CDR3 has 13 amino acids. Looked up from germline, CDR1 is SQVTM and CDR2 is ANQGSEA. V was trimmed by 5 bases and J by 1 base, leaving 12 bases between them. CDR3 bases: TGCAGCGTTTCCCTCGGGGCTTCCTACGAGCAGTACTTC. Its translation is CSVSLGASYEQYF.

This clonotype appeared many times. The chain carries TRBV18 and TRBJ2-3; D may be TRBD1 or TRBD2 (5 bases each). Deletions cut 2 bases from V and 4 bases from J, with 16 bases between. The CDR3 contains 16 residues. CDR1 and CDR2 (germline): KGHSH, LQKENI. Here the CDR3 reads CASSPTLGQGADTQYF. In DNA, the CDR3 is TGTGCCAGCTCACCAACCTTAGGGCAGGGAGCAGATACGCAGTATTTT.

This chain's CDR3 is CASSYSGEAVSTEAFF. The CDR3, as DNA: TGTGCCAGCAGTTACTCGGGGGAGGCCGTGAGCACTGAAGCTTTCTTT. V usage is TRBV6-5 and J usage is TRBJ1-1; D is perhaps TRBD1 (5 bases). The CDR3 consists of 16 residues. V lost 0 bases to trimming and J lost 4 bases, with 15 bases between them. Germline CDR1 MNHEY, CDR2 SVGAGI.

This chain connects TRBV9 to TRBJ2-1; 8 nucleotides match TRBD2. The CDR3 covers 16 residues. Germline-derived CDR1 and CDR2 are SGDLS and YYNGEE. V was pared by 0 bases and J by 4 bases, with 6 bases of the junction left unmatched. For the CDR3, the DNA is TGTGCCAGCAGCGTAGAGGCTAGCGGGTGGTACAATGAGCAGTTCTTC. Translating gives CASSVEASGWYNEQFF.

This clonotype was detected ten times or more. The chain is built from TRBV29-1 and TRBJ2-7; no definite D call. The CDR3 length is 13 residues. V was cut by 1 base and J by 2 bases, with 9 bases left in between. CDR1 is SQVTM and CDR2 is ANQGSEA in the germline V gene. The DNA of the CDR3 is TGCAGCGTTGAAGTCAGCTTCACCTACGAGCAGTACTTC. It is translated as CSVEVSFTYEQYF.

This clonotype was counted only a few times. The V gene is TRBV28, the J gene TRBJ1-1; no firm D call. In germline, CDR1 is MDHEN, CDR2 SYDVKM. The CDR3 contains 12 residues. The V end lost 5 bases, the J end lost 3 bases, and 7 bases lay between the germline ends. CDR3 bases: TGTGCCAGCAGTCCGTGGTACACTGAAGCTTTCTTT. Translated: CASSPWYTEAFF.

The chain joins TRBV20-1 to TRBJ2-1; 7 nucleotides agree with TRBD2. Germline lookup yields CDR1 DFQATT and CDR2 SNEGSKA (reference sequence). With V trimmed by 7 bases and J by 4 bases, 10 bases remained unmatched. CDR3 length equals 14 residues. DNA of the CDR3: TGCAGTGTACCCTACCAGCGGGGTTACAATGAGCAGTTCTTC. It encodes CSVPYQRGYNEQFF.

This clonotype turned up a few times. The rearrangement uses TRBV3-1 and TRBJ2-1; TRBD2 aligns across 8 bases. V was pared by 3 bases and J by 0 bases, with 4 bases of the junction left unmatched. Germline V gene data show CDR1 as LGHDT and CDR2 as YNNKEL (reference sequence). There are 16 residues in the CDR3. This CDR3 reads CASSHLGGGSYNEQFF. The DNA for the CDR3 is TGTGCCAGCAGCCACCTCGGGGGGGGCTCCTACAATGAGCAGTTCTTC.

This clonotype was detected a few times. The gene calls are TRBV27 and TRBJ2-3; no definite D call. This CDR3 region has 14 residues. Germline CDR1 reads MNHEY; CDR2 reads SMNVEV (reference sequence). Trimming took 2 bases from V and 2 from J, leaving 8 bases between them. The CDR3 DNA follows: TGTGCCAGCAGTTTAGCCGACTTCACAGATACGCAGTATTTT. It is translated as CASSLADFTDTQYF.

The sample holds a few counts of this clonotype. The chain joins TRBV28 to TRBJ2-1; D unresolved. The CDR3 extends over 15 amino acids. Trimming shortened V by 5 bases and J by 0 bases, and 11 bases separated the two germline ends. Germline V CDR1 and CDR2: MDHEN, SYDVKM. The CDR3 is CASSPPLSSYNEQFF. CDR3 in DNA: TGTGCCAGCAGTCCCCCCCTGAGCTCCTACAATGAGCAGTTCTTC.

At least ten counts were recorded for this clonotype. The rearrangement uses TRBV5-5 and TRBJ2-3, with 7 bases identical to TRBD2. The ends lost 0 bases at V and 1 base at J; junction bases unmatched: 8. CDR3 length: 17 residues. Germline assignment: CDR1 SGHKS and CDR2 YYEKEE (reference sequence). Written as DNA, the CDR3 is TGTGCCAGCAGCTTGGTCCTCGGACTAGGAGGCACAGATACGCAGTATTTT. Translation: CASSLVLGLGGTDTQYF.

This clonotype has more than one count but fewer than ten. The rearrangement joins TRBV2 to TRBJ2-7, with D tentatively TRBD1 or TRBD2 (5 bases each). Germline CDR1 is SNHLY and CDR2 is FYNNEI. The CDR3 sequence is 12 residues long. Trimming shortened V by 6 bases and J by 7 bases, and 13 bases separated the two germline ends. The CDR3 loop is CASRGVSWEQYF. In DNA form, the CDR3 reads TGTGCCAGCAGGGGGGTATCGTGGGAGCAGTACTTC.

This clonotype was seen more than once but under ten times. V usage is TRBV5-1 and J usage is TRBJ2-2; D is uncertain. Germline lookup yields CDR1 SGHRS and CDR2 YFSETQ. Trimming took 1 base from V and 5 from J, leaving 36 bases between them. The CDR3 runs to 23 residues. The CDR3 nucleotides are TGCGCCAGCAGCTTGTTTCGCACACACACCGCTGCTAACCCCATACCTGGGACCGGGGAGCTGTTTTTT. Its translation: CASSLFRTHTAANPIPGTGELFF.